The text below deals with one T cell receptor beta chain. The data are from a study of blood T cell repertoires in COVID-19. Across the whole study: Collection of acute and convalescent COVID-19 samples took place in the United States, Italy and Spain. From T cells, B-cell-depleted T cells, or PBMCs came the material, which was cDNA or gDNA.

The CDR3 spans 12 residues. V lost 6 bases and J 5 bases, leaving 11 bases between the germline ends. The germline CDR1 and CDR2 sequences are MNHEY and SVGAGI. Under the authors' procedure: Amplification from reference gene primers served as the basis for estimated nucleated cell counts. Sequencing was performed with immunoSEQ multiplex PCR; in TCRdb, only in-frame clones are kept and a portion is missing. That table supplies the V and J calls and clone size; D and trimming were determined from the DNA. This table holds over 14,000 clones, around 70% found once. Sequencing used peripheral blood. This TCR derives from a man aged 55-75 years with acute or convalescent COVID-19. The rearrangement joins TRBV6-5 to TRBJ2-7; tentative D call: TRBD2 (6 bases). Here the CDR3 DNA reads TGTGCCAGCAGCCCGGGACTTCACGAGCAGTACTTC. Translation: CASSPGLHEQYF.